This T cell receptor (beta chain) originates from a study of human T cells and chemical hapten exposure. Overall study: Per-sample TCR yield variability stemmed mainly from small pooled library volume differences.

TCRdb re-analysed the RACE reads in MiXCR, keeping a single row per CDR3 protein. The sample lists about 130,000 distinct CDR3 sequences, about 9% occurring once. The sample holds a few counts of this clonotype. The time point is: healthy volunteer bleed at 2 weeks. Unfractionated whole blood yielded the extracted total RNA. Sequenced input: whole blood. This TCR was recovered from a male donor in good health. Some clones in this sample may be carry-over from other donors' samples.

The CDR3 region is CASSPPGQGAEVYNTEAFF. CDR3 sequence (DNA): TGTGCCAGCAGCCCACCGGGACAGGGGGCGGAGGTATATAACACTGAAGCTTTCTTT. This chain uses TRBV6-6 with TRBJ1-1; the match to TRBD1 covers 12 bases. Germline CDR1 is MNHNY and CDR2 is SVGAGI (reference sequence). This CDR3 is built from 19 residues. V shed 6 bases, J shed 2 bases, and the junction held 16 bases outside the gene matches.